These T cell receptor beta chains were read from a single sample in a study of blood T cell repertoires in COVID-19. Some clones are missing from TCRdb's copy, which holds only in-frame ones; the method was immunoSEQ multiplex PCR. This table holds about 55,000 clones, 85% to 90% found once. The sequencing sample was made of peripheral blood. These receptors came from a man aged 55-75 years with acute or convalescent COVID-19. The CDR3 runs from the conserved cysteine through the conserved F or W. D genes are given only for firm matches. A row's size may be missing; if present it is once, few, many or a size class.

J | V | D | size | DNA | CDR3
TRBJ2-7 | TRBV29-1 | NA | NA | TGCAGCGTCGCCTTTGGGCGGGCGTCCTACGAGCAGTACTTC | CSVAFGRASYEQYF
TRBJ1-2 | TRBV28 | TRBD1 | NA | TGTGCCAGCAGCGCTACAGGGGGGGACTATGGCTACACCTTC | CASSATGGDYGYTF
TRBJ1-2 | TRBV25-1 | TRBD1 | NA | TGTGCCAGCAGTGAATCGGGACAGGGCTTATGGGGCTACACCTTC | CASSESGQGLWGYTF
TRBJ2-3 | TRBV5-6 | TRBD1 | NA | TGTGCCAGCAGACAGGGGGCAAGGGATACGCAGTATTTT | CASRQGARDTQYF
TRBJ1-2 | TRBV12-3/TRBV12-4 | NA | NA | TGTGCCAGCAGTTTTAGTGGGAGAGGCTACACCTTC | CASSFSGRGYTF
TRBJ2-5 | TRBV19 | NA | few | TGTGCCAGTAGTATGGTCCGGGAAGGGGAGACCCAGTACTTC | CASSMVREGETQYF
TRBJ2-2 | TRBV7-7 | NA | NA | TGTGCTAGCAGCTTAGCGGAAGCAGGGTACACCGGGGAGCTGTTTTTT | CASSLAEAGYTGELFF
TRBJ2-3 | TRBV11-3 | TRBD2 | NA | TGTGCCAGCAGCTTAGTATGGAGCGGGAGGGCAGTAGATACGCAGTATTTT | CASSLVWSGRAVDTQYF
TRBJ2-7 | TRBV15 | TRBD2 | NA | TGTGCCACCAGCCGCCGCAGCGGGAGAGTCTCCTACGAGCAGTACTTC | CATSRRSGRVSYEQYF
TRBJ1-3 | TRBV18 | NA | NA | TGTGCCAGCTCACCACCGGTGGGGGGTCGCTCTGGAAACACCATATATTTT | CASSPPVGGRSGNTIYF
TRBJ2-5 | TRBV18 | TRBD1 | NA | TGTGCCAGCTCACCGAATCCGGGGACAGGGGATGCCCAGTACTTC | CASSPNPGTGDAQYF
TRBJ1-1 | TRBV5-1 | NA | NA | TGCGCCAGCAGCTCGGACTGGGAGGGAACTGAAGCTTTCTTT | CASSSDWEGTEAFF
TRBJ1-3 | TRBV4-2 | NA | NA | TGTGCCAGCAGCCAAGATCTCGTCCAAGGCGGCGGAAACACCATATATTTT | CASSQDLVQGGGNTIYF
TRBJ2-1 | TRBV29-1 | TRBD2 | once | TGCAGCGTTGAAAGTAGCGGGAGTTTCGATGAGCAGTTCTTC | CSVESSGSFDEQFF
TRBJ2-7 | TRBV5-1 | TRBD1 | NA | TGCGCCAGCAGATGGGACAGCTGGTCCTACGAGCAGTACTTC | CASRWDSWSYEQYF
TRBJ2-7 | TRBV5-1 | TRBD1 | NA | TGCGCCAGCAGCCTAGACAGGGACGAGCAGTACTTC | CASSLDRDEQYF
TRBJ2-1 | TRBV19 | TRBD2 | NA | TGTGCCAGTAGTGCCCCCCGGACTAGCGGGAGTTACAATGAGCAGTTCTTC | CASSAPRTSGSYNEQFF
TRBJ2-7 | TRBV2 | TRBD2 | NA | TGTGCCAGCAGTGAGAGGTGGACTAGTGTAGACTTC | CASSERWTSVDF
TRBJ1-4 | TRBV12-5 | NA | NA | TGTGCTAGTGGTTTGGTTAGACTTGCAACAACTAATGAAAAACTGTTTTTT | CASGLVRLATTNEKLFF
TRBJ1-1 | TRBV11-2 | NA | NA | TGTGCCAGCAGCTTAATCAAGGGGCGTTTTCCTGAAGCTTTCTTT | CASSLIKGRFPEAFF
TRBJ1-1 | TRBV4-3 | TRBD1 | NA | TGCGCCAGCAGCCGAAGAACAGGGGATGGCACTGAAGCTTTCTTT | CASSRRTGDGTEAFF
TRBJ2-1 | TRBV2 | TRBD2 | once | TGTGCCAGCAGTGCCGTACTAGCGGGCGGTGAGCAGTTCTTC | CASSAVLAGGEQFF
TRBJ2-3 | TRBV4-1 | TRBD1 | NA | TGCGCCAGCAGCCGTGGACAGGGAGATACTAGCACAGATACGCAGTATTTT | CASSRGQGDTSTDTQYF
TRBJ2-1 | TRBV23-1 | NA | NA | TGCGCCAGCAGTCCCTCTTACGGAGGGTACAATGAGCAGTTCTTC | CASSPSYGGYNEQFF
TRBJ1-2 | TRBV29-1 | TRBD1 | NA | TGCAGCGTTCCAGCCGTCGGGGACAGGGTTAGTGGCTACACCTTC | CSVPAVGDRVSGYTF
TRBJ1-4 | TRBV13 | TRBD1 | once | TGTGCCAGCAGCGCCGTGGTAGGGACAGGGGGTATCGCAACTAATGAAAAACTGTTTTTT | CASSAVVGTGGIATNEKLFF
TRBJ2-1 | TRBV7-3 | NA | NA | TGTGCCAGCAGCTTAACGGGTGGGAGGTCCTACAATGAGCAGTTCTTC | CASSLTGGRSYNEQFF
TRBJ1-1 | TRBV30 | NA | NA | TGTGCCTGGAGTGTACTCTCGGGGGGGACTGAAGCTTTCTTT | CAWSVLSGGTEAFF
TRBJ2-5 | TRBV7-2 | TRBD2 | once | TGTGCCAGCAGCGGCCCCGGGAGGGCTCGAGAGACCCAGTACTTC | CASSGPGRARETQYF
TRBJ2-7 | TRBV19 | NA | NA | TGTGCCAGTAGTAAATTGGACAGTAGCTACGAGCAGTACTTC | CASSKLDSSYEQYF
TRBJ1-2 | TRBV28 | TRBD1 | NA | TGTGCCAGCAGCGACCCAGGGGGCTGGGGCTACACCTTC | CASSDPGGWGYTF
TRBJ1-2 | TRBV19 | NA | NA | TGTGCCATCAAAGGGGGGGACACCTCTAACTATGGCTACACCTTC | CAIKGGDTSNYGYTF
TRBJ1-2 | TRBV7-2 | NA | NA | TGTGCCAGCAGCTTGGGGCCCTGGGATGGCTACACCTTC | CASSLGPWDGYTF
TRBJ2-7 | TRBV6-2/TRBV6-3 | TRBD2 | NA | TGTGCCAGCAGTTCCACGCGGGAGGCCCGCTACGAGCAGTACTTC | CASSSTREARYEQYF
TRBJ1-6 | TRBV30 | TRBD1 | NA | TGTGCCTGGAGTCCGGCCGGGACAGGGAGGTCACCCCTCCACTTT | CAWSPAGTGRSPLHF
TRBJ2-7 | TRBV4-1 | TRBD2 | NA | TGCGCCAGCAGGAGGCAGCGGGACTCCTACGAGCAGTACTTC | CASRRQRDSYEQYF
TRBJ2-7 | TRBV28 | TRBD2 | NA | TGTGCCAGCAGCCCCGGACTAGCGGGCACCTACGAGCAGTACTTC | CASSPGLAGTYEQYF
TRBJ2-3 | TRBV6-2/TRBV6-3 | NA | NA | TGTGCCAGCAGTTATTCGGGTTCAGGGGCCATCACAGATACGCAGTATTTT | CASSYSGSGAITDTQYF
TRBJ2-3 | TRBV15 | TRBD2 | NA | TGTGCCACCAGAACTAGCGGGAGACTCGGTACGCAGTATTTT | CATRTSGRLGTQYF
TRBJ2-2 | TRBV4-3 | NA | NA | TGCGCCAGCAGCCAAGAGTCGGGGAGGACCGGGGAGCTGTTTTTT | CASSQESGRTGELFF
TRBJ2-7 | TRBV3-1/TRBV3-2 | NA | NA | TGTGCCAGCACTGGCGACAGCTGGTCCTCGTGGTACTTC | CASTGDSWSSWYF
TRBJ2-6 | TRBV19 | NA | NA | TGTGCCAGTAGTGCCCGAGGGGGTTCTGGGGCCAACGTCCTGACTTTC | CASSARGGSGANVLTF
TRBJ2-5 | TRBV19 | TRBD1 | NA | TGTGCCAGTAGTTCGCAGGGGGTAAGCGAGACCCAGTACTTC | CASSSQGVSETQYF
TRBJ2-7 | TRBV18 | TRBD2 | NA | TGTGCCAGCTCACCGGGGAGGGAGTCCTACGAGCAGTACTTC | CASSPGRESYEQYF
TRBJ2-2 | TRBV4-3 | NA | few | TGCGCCAGCAGCCAAGACAGGGGGGTGAACACCGGGGAGCTGTTTTTT | CASSQDRGVNTGELFF
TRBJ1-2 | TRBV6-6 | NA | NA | TGTGCCAGCAGTGCCCCTGGGGAGAGTTATGGCTACACCTTC | CASSAPGESYGYTF
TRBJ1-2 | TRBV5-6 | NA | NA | TGTGCCAGCAGCCGGGAATTAGGCACTAACTATGGCTACACCTTC | CASSRELGTNYGYTF
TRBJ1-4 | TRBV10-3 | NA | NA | TGTGCCATCAGTGAGGGGCGTGGGGGCGCAACTAATGAAAAACTGTTTTTT | CAISEGRGGATNEKLFF
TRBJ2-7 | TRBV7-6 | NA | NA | TGTGCCAGCAGCTTAGGCGGGGACCCCTACGAGCAGTACTTC | CASSLGGDPYEQYF
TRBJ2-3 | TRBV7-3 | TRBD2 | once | TGTGCCAGCAGCGCGACTAGCGGGAGGATGGATCCGCAGTATTTT | CASSATSGRMDPQYF
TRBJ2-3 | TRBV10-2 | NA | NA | TGCGCCAGCAGTGAGTCGACTCCCCTTCCTAGCACAGATACGCAGTATTTT | CASSESTPLPSTDTQYF
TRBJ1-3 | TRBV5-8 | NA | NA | TGTGCCAGCAGCTTTGACAGAGTCGGAAACACCATATATTTT | CASSFDRVGNTIYF
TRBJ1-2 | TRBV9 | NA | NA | TGTGCCAGCAGCCCCCAGACAGAAGGCTATGGCTACACCTTC | CASSPQTEGYGYTF